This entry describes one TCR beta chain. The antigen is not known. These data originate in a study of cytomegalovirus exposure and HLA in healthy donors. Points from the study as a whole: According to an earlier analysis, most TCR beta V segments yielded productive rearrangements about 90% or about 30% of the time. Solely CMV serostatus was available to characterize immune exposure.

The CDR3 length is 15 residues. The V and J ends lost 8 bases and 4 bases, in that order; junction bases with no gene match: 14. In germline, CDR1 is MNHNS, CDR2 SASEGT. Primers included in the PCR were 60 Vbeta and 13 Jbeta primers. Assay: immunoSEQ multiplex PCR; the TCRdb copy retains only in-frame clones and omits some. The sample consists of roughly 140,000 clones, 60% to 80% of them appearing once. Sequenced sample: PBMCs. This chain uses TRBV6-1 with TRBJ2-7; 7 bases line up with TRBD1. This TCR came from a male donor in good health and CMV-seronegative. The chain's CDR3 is CASPTPLDRRYEQYF. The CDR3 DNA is TGTGCCAGCCCTACCCCCCTGGACAGGAGATACGAGCAGTACTTC.